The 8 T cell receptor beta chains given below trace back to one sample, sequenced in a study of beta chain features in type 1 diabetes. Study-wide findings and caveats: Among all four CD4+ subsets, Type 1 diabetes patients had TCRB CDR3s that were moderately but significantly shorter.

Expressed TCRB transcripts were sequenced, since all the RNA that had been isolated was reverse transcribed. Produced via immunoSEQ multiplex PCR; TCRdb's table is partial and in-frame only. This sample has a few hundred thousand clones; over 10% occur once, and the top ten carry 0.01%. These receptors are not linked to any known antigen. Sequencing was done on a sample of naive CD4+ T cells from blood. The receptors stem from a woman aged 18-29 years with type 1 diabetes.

Here the CDR3 DNA reads TGTGCCAGCAGGACAGAGCAGAGCTCCTACAATGAGCAGTTCTTC. It codes for CASRTEQSSYNEQFF. The chain joins TRBV2 to TRBJ2-1, with a weak D call TRBD1 (5 bases). The V gene's germline CDR1 is SNHLY and CDR2 FYNNEI. Trimming cost V 6 bases and J 0 bases, with 12 bases left between them. The CDR3 runs 15 residues.

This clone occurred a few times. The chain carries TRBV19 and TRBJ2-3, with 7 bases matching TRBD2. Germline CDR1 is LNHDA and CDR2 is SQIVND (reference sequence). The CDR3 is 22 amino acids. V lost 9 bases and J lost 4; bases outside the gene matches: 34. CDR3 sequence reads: CARPRRTSAGLKTTPGPDTQYF. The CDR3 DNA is TGTGCCAGGCCCCGCCGCACTTCAGCGGGGTTAAAAACAACACCTGGTCCAGATACGCAGTATTTT.

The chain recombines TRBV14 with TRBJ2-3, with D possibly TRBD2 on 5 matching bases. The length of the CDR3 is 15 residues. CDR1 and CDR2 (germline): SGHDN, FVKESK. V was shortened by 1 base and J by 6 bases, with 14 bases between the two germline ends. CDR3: CASSQGGVYPDTQYF. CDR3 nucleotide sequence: TGTGCCAGCAGCCAAGGGGGAGTATACCCGGATACGCAGTATTTT.

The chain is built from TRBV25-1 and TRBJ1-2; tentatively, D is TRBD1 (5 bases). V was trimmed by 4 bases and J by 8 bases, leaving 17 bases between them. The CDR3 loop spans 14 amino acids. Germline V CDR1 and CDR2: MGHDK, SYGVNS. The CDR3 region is CASSVVEGARGYTF. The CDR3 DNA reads TGTGCCAGCAGTGTCGTCGAAGGGGCGCGAGGCTACACCTTC.

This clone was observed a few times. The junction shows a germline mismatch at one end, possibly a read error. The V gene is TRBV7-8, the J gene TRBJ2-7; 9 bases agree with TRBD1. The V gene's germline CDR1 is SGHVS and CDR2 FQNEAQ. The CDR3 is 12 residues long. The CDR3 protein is CASSSTRDRAHF. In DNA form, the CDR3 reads TGTGCCAGCAGCTCAACCCGGGACAGGGCGCACTTC.

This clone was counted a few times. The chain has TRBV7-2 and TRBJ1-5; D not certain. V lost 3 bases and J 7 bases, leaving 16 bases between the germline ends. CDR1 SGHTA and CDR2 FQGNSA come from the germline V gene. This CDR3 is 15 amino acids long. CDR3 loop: CASSFRRGFDQPQHF. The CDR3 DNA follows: TGTGCCAGCAGCTTTAGGAGAGGGTTTGACCAGCCCCAGCATTTT.

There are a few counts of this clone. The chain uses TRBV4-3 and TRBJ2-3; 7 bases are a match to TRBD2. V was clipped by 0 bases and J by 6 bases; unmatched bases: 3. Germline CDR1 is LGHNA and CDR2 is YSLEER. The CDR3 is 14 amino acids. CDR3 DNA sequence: TGCGCCAGCAGCCAAGATTCCGGGAGGGATACGCAGTATTTT. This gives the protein CASSQDSGRDTQYF.

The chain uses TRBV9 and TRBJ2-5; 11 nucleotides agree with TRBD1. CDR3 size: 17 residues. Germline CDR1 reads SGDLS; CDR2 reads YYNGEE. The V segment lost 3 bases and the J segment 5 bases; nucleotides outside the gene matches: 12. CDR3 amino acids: CASSAYPGTGGMETQYF. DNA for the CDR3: TGTGCCAGCAGCGCCTATCCCGGGACAGGGGGGATGGAGACCCAGTACTTC.